The clone carrying this T cell receptor beta chain is a singleton in its sample. Its target is unknown. This clone may be a read error of a much larger clone one base away. The data are from a study of CD8+CD57+ T cells in acquired aplastic anemia. Study-wide background: Sorted cells (CD4+ and CD8+) yielded DNA amounts that averaged roughly 3 ug.

The CDR3 is made up of 13 amino acids. Germline CDR1 KGHSH, CDR2 LQKENI. TCR beta VDJ and CDR3 profiles were obtained from a genomic DNA template. TCRdb passed the reads through MiXCR, listing each CDR3 protein once. The sample has under 350,000 distinct CDR3 sequences; 50% to 65% are singletons. Study-level results: About 30 CD8+ CDR3 sequences occurred in both the patients and the controls. Simpson's diversity of CD8+ cells was not significantly different in patients compared with controls.

Patients chosen for sequencing had shown CD8+CD57+ cell expansion by flow cytometry. Patients had received no therapy at the time of blood sampling. The source is a human donor with aplastic anemia. The sequencing input was sorted CD4+, CD8+, or CD8+CD57+ T cells (not recorded which) from PBMCs. This chain connects TRBV18 to TRBJ1-1; D is undetermined. CDR3 residues: CASSPMGNTGAFF. CDR3 in DNA: TGTGCCAGCTCACCAATGGGGAACACTGGAGCTTTCTTT.